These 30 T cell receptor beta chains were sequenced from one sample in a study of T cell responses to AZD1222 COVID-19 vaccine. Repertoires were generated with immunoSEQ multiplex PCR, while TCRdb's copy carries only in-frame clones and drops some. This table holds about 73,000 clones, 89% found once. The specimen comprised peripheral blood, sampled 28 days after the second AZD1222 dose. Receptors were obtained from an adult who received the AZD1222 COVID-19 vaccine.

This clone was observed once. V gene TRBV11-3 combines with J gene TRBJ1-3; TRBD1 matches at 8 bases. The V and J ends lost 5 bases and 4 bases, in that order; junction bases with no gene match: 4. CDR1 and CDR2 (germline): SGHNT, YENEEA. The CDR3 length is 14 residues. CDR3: CASSRTGYGNTIYF. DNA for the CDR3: TGTGCCAGCAGCCGGACAGGGTACGGAAACACCATATATTTT.

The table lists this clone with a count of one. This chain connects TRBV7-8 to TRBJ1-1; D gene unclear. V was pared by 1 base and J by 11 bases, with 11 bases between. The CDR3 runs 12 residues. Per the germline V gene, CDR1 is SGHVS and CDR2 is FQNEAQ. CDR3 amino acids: CASSLVTGGAFF. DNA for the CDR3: TGTGCCAGCAGCTTAGTGACCGGAGGGGCTTTCTTT.

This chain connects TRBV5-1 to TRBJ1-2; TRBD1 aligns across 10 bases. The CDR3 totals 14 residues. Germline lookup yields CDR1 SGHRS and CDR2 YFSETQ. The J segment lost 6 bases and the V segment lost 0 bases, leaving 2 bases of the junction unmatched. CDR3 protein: CASSLATGGNGYTF. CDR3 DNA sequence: TGCGCCAGCAGCTTGGCGACAGGGGGCAATGGCTACACCTTC.

The CDR3 reads CASSPDSIKLFF. The DNA for the CDR3 is TGTGCCAGCAGCCCGGACAGCATTAAACTGTTTTTT. The chain recombines TRBV7-8 with TRBJ1-4; possibly TRBD1 for D (6 bases). The CDR3 length is 12 residues. Trimming removed 5 bases at V and 11 bases at J, with 12 bases between. Germline assignment: CDR1 SGHVS and CDR2 FQNEAQ.

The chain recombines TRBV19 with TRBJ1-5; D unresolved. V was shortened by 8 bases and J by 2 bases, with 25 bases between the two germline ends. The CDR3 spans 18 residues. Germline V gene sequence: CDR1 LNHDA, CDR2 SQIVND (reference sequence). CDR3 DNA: TGTGCCAGTTCCATAGAGGGAGTGGGCTTCCAGGGCAATCAGCCCCAGCATTTT. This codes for CASSIEGVGFQGNQPQHF.

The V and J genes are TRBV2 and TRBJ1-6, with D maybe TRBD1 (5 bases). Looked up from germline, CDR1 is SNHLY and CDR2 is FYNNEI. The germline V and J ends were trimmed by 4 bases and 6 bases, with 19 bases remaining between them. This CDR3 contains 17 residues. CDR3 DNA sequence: TGTGCCAGCAGTGGATTGAGGATGCGAGGGACTAATTCACCCCTCCACTTT. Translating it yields CASSGLRMRGTNSPLHF.

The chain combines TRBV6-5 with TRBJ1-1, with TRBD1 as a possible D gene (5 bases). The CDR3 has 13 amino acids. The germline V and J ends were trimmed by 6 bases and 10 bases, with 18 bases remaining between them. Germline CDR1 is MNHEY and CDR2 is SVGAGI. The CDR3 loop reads CASRPTGGILAFF. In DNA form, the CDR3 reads TGTGCCAGCAGACCCACGGGGGGAATATTAGCTTTCTTT.

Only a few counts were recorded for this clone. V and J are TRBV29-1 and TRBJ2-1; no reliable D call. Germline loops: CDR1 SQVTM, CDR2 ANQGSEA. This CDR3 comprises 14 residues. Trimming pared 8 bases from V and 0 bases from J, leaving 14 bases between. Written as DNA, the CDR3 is TGCAGCCTCAAACTCGAAAGCTCCTACAATGAGCAGTTCTTC. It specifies CSLKLESSYNEQFF.

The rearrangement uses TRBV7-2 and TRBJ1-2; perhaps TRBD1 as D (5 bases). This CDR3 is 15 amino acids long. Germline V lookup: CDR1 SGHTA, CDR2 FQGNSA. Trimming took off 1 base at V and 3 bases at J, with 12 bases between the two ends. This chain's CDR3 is CASSLGPGRDYGYTF. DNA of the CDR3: TGTGCCAGCAGCTTAGGGCCAGGGAGGGACTATGGCTACACCTTC.

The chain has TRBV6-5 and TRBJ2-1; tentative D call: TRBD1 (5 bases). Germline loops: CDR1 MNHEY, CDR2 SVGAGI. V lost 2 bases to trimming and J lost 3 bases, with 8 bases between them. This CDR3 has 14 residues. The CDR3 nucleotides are TGTGCCAGCAGTTACCGCGACAGCTACAATGAGCAGTTCTTC. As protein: CASSYRDSYNEQFF.

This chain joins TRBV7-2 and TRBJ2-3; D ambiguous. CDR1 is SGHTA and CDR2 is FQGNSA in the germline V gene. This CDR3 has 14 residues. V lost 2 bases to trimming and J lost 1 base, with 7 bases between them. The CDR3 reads CASSLQMRTDTQYF. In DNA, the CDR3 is TGTGCCAGCAGCTTACAGATGCGCACAGATACGCAGTATTTT.

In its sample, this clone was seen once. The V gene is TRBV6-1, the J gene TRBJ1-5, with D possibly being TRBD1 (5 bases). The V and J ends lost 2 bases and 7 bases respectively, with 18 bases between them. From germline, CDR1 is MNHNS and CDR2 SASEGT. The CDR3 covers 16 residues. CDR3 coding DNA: TGTGCCAGCAGTGAAATGGCAGGGACGAGTAGACAGCCCCAGCATTTT. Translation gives CASSEMAGTSRQPQHF.

In DNA, the CDR3 is TGTGCCAGCAGCCGGGAAGGACAGGGAAGACAGCCCCAGCATTTT. It specifies CASSREGQGRQPQHF. The chain joins TRBV5-6 to TRBJ1-5; TRBD1 matches 8 bases. The CDR3 runs to 15 residues. The germline gives CDR1 SGHDT, CDR2 YYEEEE. V shed 4 bases, J shed 7 bases, and the junction held 10 bases outside the gene matches.

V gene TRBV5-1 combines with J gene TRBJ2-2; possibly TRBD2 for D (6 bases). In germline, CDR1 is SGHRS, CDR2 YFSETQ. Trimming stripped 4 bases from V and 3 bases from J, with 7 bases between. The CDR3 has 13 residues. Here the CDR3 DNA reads TGCGCCAGCAGCCGCGGGGACACCGGGGAGCTGTTTTTT. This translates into CASSRGDTGELFF.

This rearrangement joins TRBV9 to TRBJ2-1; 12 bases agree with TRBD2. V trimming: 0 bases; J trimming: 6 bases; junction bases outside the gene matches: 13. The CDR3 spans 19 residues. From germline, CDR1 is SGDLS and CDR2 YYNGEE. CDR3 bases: TGTGCCAGCAGCGTAGCTCCCACAACAGGACTAGCGGGAAGCAATGAGCAGTTCTTC. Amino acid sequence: CASSVAPTTGLAGSNEQFF.

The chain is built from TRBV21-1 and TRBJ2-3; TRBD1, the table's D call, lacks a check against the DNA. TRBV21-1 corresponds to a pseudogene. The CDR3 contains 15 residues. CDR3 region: CASSKQRGCTDTQYF. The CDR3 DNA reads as TGTGCCAGCAGCAAACAGAGGGGGTGCACAGATACGCAGTATTTT.

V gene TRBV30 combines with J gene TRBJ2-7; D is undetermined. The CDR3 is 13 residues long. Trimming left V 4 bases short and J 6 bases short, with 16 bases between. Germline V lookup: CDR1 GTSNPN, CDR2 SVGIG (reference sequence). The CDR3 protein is CAWTGRLAAEQYF. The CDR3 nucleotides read TGTGCCTGGACGGGTAGGTTGGCCGCCGAGCAGTACTTC. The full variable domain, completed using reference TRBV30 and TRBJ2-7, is SQTIHQWPATLVQPVGSPLSLECTVEGTSNPNLYWYRQAAGRGLQLLFYSVGIGQISSEVPQNLSASRPQDRQFILSSKKLLLSDSGFYLCAWTGRLAAEQYFGPGTRLTVT.

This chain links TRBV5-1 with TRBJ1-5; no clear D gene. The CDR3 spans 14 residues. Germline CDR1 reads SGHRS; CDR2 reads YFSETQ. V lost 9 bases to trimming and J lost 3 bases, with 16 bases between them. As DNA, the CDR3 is TGCGCCACCGATACTACCAGGCCCAATCAGCCCCAGCATTTT. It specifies CATDTTRPNQPQHF.

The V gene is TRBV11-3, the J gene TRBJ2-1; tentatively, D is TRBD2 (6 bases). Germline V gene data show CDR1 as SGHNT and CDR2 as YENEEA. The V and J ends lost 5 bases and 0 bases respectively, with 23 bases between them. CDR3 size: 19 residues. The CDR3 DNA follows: TGTGCCAGCAGCCATCCTCAGAGCCGAGGCGGGGCCTCCTACAATGAGCAGTTCTTC. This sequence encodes CASSHPQSRGGASYNEQFF.

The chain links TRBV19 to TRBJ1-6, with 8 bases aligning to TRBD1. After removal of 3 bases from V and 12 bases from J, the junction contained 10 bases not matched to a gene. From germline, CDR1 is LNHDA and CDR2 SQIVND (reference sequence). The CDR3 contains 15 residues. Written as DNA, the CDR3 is TGTGCCAGTAGTATTTTACAGGGGGTCAGAGGACCCCTCCACTTT. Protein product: CASSILQGVRGPLHF.

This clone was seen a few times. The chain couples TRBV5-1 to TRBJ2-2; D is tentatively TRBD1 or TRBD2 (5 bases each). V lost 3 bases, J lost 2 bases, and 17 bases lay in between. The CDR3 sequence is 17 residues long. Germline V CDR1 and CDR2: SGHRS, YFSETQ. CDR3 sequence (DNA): TGCGCCAGCAGCTCCGCCTTCGGGACGACCAACACCGGGGAGCTGTTTTTT. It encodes CASSSAFGTTNTGELFF.

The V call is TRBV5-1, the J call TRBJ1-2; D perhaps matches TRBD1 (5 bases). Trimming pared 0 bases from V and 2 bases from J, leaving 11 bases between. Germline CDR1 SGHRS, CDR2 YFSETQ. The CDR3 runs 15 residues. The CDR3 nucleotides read TGCGCCAGCAGCTTGGCAGGGAAGGACAACTATGGCTACACCTTC. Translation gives CASSLAGKDNYGYTF.

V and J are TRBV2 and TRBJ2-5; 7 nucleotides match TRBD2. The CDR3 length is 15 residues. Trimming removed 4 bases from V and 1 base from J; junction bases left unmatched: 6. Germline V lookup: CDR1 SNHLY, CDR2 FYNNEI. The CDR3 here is CASSGEGLVQETQYF. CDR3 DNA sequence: TGTGCCAGCAGTGGGGAGGGACTCGTCCAAGAGACCCAGTACTTC.

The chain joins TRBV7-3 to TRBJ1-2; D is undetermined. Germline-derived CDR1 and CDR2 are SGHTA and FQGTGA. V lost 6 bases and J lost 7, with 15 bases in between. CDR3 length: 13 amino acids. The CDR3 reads CASSRSPGAGYTF. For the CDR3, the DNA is TGTGCCAGCAGTCGGAGTCCGGGAGCTGGCTACACCTTC.

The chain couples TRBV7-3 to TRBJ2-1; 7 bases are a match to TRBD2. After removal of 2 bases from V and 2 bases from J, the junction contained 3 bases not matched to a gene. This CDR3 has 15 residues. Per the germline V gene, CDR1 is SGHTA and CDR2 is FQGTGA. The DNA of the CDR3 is TGTGCCAGCAGCTTAGGGGCGGGAGCCTACAATGAGCAGTTCTTC. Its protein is CASSLGAGAYNEQFF.

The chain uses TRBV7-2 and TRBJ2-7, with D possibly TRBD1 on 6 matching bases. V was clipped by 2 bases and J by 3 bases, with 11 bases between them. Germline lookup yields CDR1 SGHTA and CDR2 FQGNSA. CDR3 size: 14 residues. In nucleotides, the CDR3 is TGTGCCAGCAGCTTATCAGGGGCGTTCTACGAGCAGTACTTC. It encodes CASSLSGAFYEQYF.

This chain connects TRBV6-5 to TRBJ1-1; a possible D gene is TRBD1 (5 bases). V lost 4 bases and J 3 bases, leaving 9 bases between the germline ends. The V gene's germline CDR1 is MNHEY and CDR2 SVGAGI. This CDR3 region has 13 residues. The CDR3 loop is CASSFGRDTEAFF. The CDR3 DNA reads TGTGCCAGCAGTTTTGGCAGGGACACTGAAGCTTTCTTT.

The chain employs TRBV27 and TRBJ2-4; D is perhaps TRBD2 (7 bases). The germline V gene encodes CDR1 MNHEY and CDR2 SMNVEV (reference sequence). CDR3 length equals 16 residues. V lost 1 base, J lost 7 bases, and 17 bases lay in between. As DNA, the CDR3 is TGTGCCAGCAGTTTATGGTTGGGGGGGCGAGGGAACATTCAGTACTTC. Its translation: CASSLWLGGRGNIQYF.

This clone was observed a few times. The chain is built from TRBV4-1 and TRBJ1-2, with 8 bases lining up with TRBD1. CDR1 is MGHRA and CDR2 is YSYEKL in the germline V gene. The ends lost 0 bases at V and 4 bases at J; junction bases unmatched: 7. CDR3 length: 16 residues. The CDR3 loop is CASSQDSGRGPYGYTF. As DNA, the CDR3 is TGCGCCAGCAGCCAAGACTCCGGCAGGGGGCCCTATGGCTACACCTTC.

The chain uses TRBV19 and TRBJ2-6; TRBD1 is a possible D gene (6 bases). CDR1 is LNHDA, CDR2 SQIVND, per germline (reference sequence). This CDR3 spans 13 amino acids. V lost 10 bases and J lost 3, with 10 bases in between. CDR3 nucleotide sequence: TGTGCCACACAGGGTTTTGGGGCCAACGTCCTGACTTTC. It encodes CATQGFGANVLTF.